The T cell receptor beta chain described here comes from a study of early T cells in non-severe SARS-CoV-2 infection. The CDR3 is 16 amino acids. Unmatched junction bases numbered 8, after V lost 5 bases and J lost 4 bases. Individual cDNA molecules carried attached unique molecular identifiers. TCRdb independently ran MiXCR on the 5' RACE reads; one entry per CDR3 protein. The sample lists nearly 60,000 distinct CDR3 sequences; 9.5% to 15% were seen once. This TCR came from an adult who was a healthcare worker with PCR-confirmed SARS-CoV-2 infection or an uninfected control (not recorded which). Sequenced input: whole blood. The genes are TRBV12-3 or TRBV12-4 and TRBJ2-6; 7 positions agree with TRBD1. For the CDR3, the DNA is TGTGCCAGCAGTCCACCGACAGGGTCCGGGGCCAACGTCCTGACTTTC. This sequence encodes CASSPPTGSGANVLTF.